This T cell receptor (beta chain) was sequenced during a study of blood T cell repertoires in COVID-19. Study context: Specimens from acute and convalescent COVID-19 originated in the United States, Italy and Spain.

From germline, CDR1 is MNHEY and CDR2 SMNVEV (reference sequence). There are 15 residues in the CDR3. Trimming cost V 2 bases and J 5 bases; bases outside gene matches: 5. Clones were sequenced by immunoSEQ multiplex PCR, and TCRdb holds only the in-frame ones, with some missing. Here the sample spans approximately 170,000 clones, approximately 84% being singletons. The V call is TRBV27, the J call TRBJ1-5, with 8 bases identical to TRBD1. This TCR was recovered from a woman in her twenties or thirties who had recovered from COVID-19. The specimen was PBMCs or T cells enriched from blood (not recorded which). CDR3 residues: CASSLNRGGDQPQHF. The CDR3 DNA follows: TGTGCCAGCAGTTTAAACAGGGGGGGGGATCAGCCCCAGCATTTT.